What follows are 32 T cell receptor beta chains derived from one specimen sequenced in a study of identical twins (dated by TCRdb to the mid-2010s). The receptor library was made with 5' RACE. Data came from an Illumina HiSeq 2000. The raw public reads went through TCRdb reprocessing: fastp at Q25, MiXCR clone calling, in-frame beta chains kept. Rows are combined by CDR3 protein, so each entry shows the most common genes and DNA. Recorded for this sample are about 810,000 distinct CDR3 sequences; roughly an eighth of them occurred a single time. Around 1.6% of the sample rests with the top ten. This same sample was also part of a study on yellow fever vaccine responses in identical twins.

The sequencing sample was made of PBMCs. Receptor source: a woman between 18 and 30 years old in good health.

This clonotype was seen repeatedly, ten times or more. The J gene is TRBJ2-5, the V gene TRBV15, with 7 bases that match TRBD1. The germline CDR1 and CDR2 sequences are LNHNV and YYDKDF (reference sequence). The CDR3 sequence is 16 residues long. Unmatched junction bases numbered 8, after V lost 2 bases and J lost 2 bases. Here the CDR3 reads CATSRKPGQKQETQYF. Written as DNA, the CDR3 is TGTGCCACCAGCAGAAAACCGGGACAGAAACAAGAGACCCAGTACTTC.

This clonotype was seen more than once but under ten times. The CDR3 DNA follows: TGCGCCAGCAGGCAACCGGGACAGCCGTGGGAAGCTTTCTTT. It specifies CASRQPGQPWEAFF. V is TRBV5-1 and J is TRBJ1-1; 7 bases map to TRBD1. Germline V gene data show CDR1 as SGHRS and CDR2 as YFSETQ. CDR3 length: 14 residues. The V gene end was trimmed by 5 bases and the J gene end by 8 bases; junction bases not matched to a gene: 12. Supplemented by reference TRBV5-1 and TRBJ1-1, the full variable domain reads KAGVTQTPRYLIKTRGQQVTLSCSPISGHRSVSWYQQTPGQGLQFLFEYFSETQRNKGNFPGRFSGRQFSNSRSEMNVSTLELGDSALYLCASRQPGQPWEAFFGQGTRLTVV.

This clonotype was recorded a few times. V gene TRBV19 combines with J gene TRBJ2-7, with 7 bases lining up with TRBD2. From germline, CDR1 is LNHDA and CDR2 SQIVND (reference sequence). The CDR3 contains 14 residues. With 5 bases clipped from V and 7 bases from J, the junction kept 11 bases outside the gene matches. In nucleotides, the CDR3 is TGTGCCAGTAGTGGGAGGGACCCCGCCCGAGAGCAGTACTTC. The encoded protein is CASSGRDPAREQYF. Looking up the rest from reference TRBV19 and TRBJ2-7 gives the full variable domain: DGGITQSPKYLFRKEGQNVTLSCEQNLNHDAMYWYRQDPGQGLRLIYYSQIVNDFQKGDIAEGYSVSREKKESFPLTVTSAQKNPTAFYLCASSGRDPAREQYFGPGTRLTVT.

This clonotype was counted at least ten times. The rearrangement links TRBV6-2 or TRBV6-3 to TRBJ1-1, with 7 positions matching TRBD1. The CDR3 is made up of 15 amino acids. Germline CDR1 reads MNHEY; CDR2 reads SVGEGT. With 4 bases clipped from V and 3 bases from J, the junction kept 8 bases outside the gene matches. The CDR3 sequence is CASSLGRGLDTEAFF. The DNA for the CDR3 is TGTGCCAGCAGTTTAGGGAGGGGGCTGGACACTGAAGCTTTCTTT.

The CDR3, as DNA: TGTGCCAGCAGTACTACAGGGTCGGGCTCACCCCTCCACTTT. This encodes CASSTTGSGSPLHF. The V call is TRBV12-3 or TRBV12-4, the J call TRBJ1-6, with D possibly being TRBD1 (6 bases). The CDR3 totals 14 residues. V lost 5 bases to trimming and J lost 10 bases, with 15 bases between them.

CDR3 sequence: CASSLRAGKSYNEQFF. For the CDR3, the DNA is TGTGCCAGCAGCTTACGAGCGGGAAAATCCTACAATGAGCAGTTCTTC. The chain is built from TRBV7-9 and TRBJ2-1, with 7 bases identical to TRBD2. There are 16 residues in the CDR3. Per germline, CDR1 SEHNR and CDR2 FQNEAQ (reference sequence). The V gene end was trimmed by 2 bases and the J gene end by 1 base; junction bases not matched to a gene: 5.

This clonotype was seen only a few times. The gene calls are TRBV28 and TRBJ1-1; D remains ambiguous. The CDR3 extends over 13 amino acids. CDR1 is MDHEN, CDR2 SYDVKM, per germline. The V end was cut by 11 bases, the J end by 10 bases, with 23 bases between. The CDR3 DNA is TGTGCCTCAGCAAGCCCCCAGCCACGGAGAGCTTTCTTT. Translation gives CASASPQPRRAFF.

This clonotype came up many times. The chain combines TRBV7-9 with TRBJ2-5; 9 nucleotides align to TRBD1. The V and J ends lost 1 base and 3 bases, in that order; junction bases with no gene match: 0. CDR1 and CDR2 (germline): SEHNR, FQNEAQ (reference sequence). The CDR3 is made up of 14 amino acids. CDR3: CASSLGTGEETQYF. CDR3 DNA sequence: TGTGCCAGCAGCTTAGGGACAGGGGAAGAGACCCAGTACTTC.

The chain is built from TRBV29-1 and TRBJ2-3, with D possibly matching TRBD1 (5 bases). V lost 5 bases to trimming and J lost 1 base, with 7 bases between them. The CDR3 spans 12 residues. Germline V gene sequence: CDR1 SQVTM, CDR2 ANQGSEA. In DNA, the CDR3 is TGCAGCGTTTCACAGGGCACAGATACGCAGTATTTT. It encodes CSVSQGTDTQYF.

This clonotype was seen a few times. The chain carries TRBV20-1 and TRBJ2-2; D could derive from TRBD1 or TRBD2 (5 bases each). CDR1 DFQATT and CDR2 SNEGSKA come from the germline V gene (reference sequence). The CDR3 extends over 14 amino acids. V shed 5 bases and J shed 6 bases, with 16 bases lying between them. The CDR3 DNA is TGCAGTGCTCCCGGGACCCGAGGTGCCGGGGAGCTGTTTTTT. This gives the protein CSAPGTRGAGELFF.

This clonotype was picked up a small number of times. This chain joins TRBV7-9 and TRBJ1-6; D ambiguous. The CDR3 spans 13 residues. Germline CDR1 SEHNR, CDR2 FQNEAQ (reference sequence). Trimming pared 3 bases from V and 6 bases from J, leaving 6 bases between. The CDR3 DNA reads as TGTGCCAGCAGCTTCGGGCCTAATTCACCCCTCCACTTT. Translated: CASSFGPNSPLHF.

The table lists this clonotype with a count of one. The genes are TRBV5-6 and TRBJ2-3; D call uncertain. Trimming left V 2 bases short and J 1 base short, with 14 bases between. Germline V lookup: CDR1 SGHDT, CDR2 YYEEEE. The CDR3 contains 16 residues. The CDR3 region is CASSFGRGTRTDTQYF. DNA for the CDR3: TGTGCCAGCAGCTTTGGGCGCGGCACACGCACAGATACGCAGTATTTT.

This rearrangement joins TRBV12-3 or TRBV12-4 to TRBJ2-1; 7 bases align to TRBD2. The CDR3 consists of 14 residues. Germline trimming cut 6 bases from V and 8 bases from J; bases unmatched to any gene: 10. The DNA of the CDR3 is TGTGCCAGCAGCCCCGGGACTATTTTACATGAGCAGTTCTTC. As protein: CASSPGTILHEQFF.

The chain has TRBV6-2 or TRBV6-3 and TRBJ2-5; TRBD1 matches at 7 bases. Germline V lookup: CDR1 MNHEY, CDR2 SVGEGT. The trim removed 7 bases at V and 4 bases at J, leaving 12 bases unmatched. The CDR3 consists of 15 residues. The CDR3 DNA follows: TGTGCCAGCAAGAGGGGGCAAGCTGGGGCAGAGACCCAGTACTTC. It encodes CASKRGQAGAETQYF.

This clonotype was picked up a small number of times. V usage is TRBV19 and J usage is TRBJ2-1; D perhaps matches TRBD2 (5 bases). The ends were cut back, 3 bases at V and 8 bases at J, with 11 bases in the middle. The V gene's germline CDR1 is LNHDA and CDR2 SQIVND (reference sequence). There are 13 residues in the CDR3. The CDR3 nucleotides are TGTGCCAGTAGTATCTGGGAGTCCGATGAGCAGTTCTTC. Amino acids: CASSIWESDEQFF.

This clonotype was seen only a few times. The genes are TRBV5-5 and TRBJ2-3; TRBD2 aligns across 10 bases. The V gene end was trimmed by 1 base and the J gene end by 1 base; junction bases not matched to a gene: 9. Germline-derived CDR1 and CDR2 are SGHKS and YYEKEE (reference sequence). This CDR3 is 18 amino acids long. DNA for the CDR3: TGTGCCAGCAGCTTGTTGGGACAAGGACTAGCGGGCACAGATACGCAGTATTTT. Its protein product is CASSLLGQGLAGTDTQYF.

This clonotype was detected a few times. The chain is built from TRBV20-1 and TRBJ2-7; 8 bases align to TRBD2. V was clipped by 4 bases and J by 2 bases; unmatched bases: 4. Germline V CDR1 and CDR2: DFQATT, SNEGSKA (reference sequence). The CDR3 runs to 13 residues. Written as DNA, the CDR3 is TGCAGTGCTAAGTGGACTAGCACCTACGAGCAGTACTTC. Its protein product is CSAKWTSTYEQYF.

The rearrangement uses TRBV12-3 or TRBV12-4 and TRBJ2-2; D may be TRBD2 (6 bases). The V end was cut by 7 bases, the J end by 1 base, with 10 bases between. This CDR3 has 14 amino acids. CDR3 residues: CASTLGGNTGELFF. DNA of the CDR3: TGTGCCAGCACCCTCGGGGGGAACACCGGGGAGCTGTTTTTT.

This clonotype was counted only a few times. The genes are TRBV5-1 and TRBJ2-3; D gene ambiguous. The germline V and J ends were trimmed by 4 bases and 3 bases, with 18 bases remaining between them. CDR1 and CDR2 from the germline V gene are SGHRS and YFSETQ. CDR3 length: 16 residues. The CDR3 DNA sequence: TGCGCCAGCAGCCCTGGGGATTTTTACGGTACAGATACGCAGTATTTT. Its protein is CASSPGDFYGTDTQYF. The complete variable domain, with remaining parts taken from reference TRBV5-1 and TRBJ2-3, reads KAGVTQTPRYLIKTRGQQVTLSCSPISGHRSVSWYQQTPGQGLQFLFEYFSETQRNKGNFPGRFSGRQFSNSRSEMNVSTLELGDSALYLCASSPGDFYGTDTQYFGPGTRLTVL.

In this sample, this clonotype turned up a few times. The chain employs TRBV6-1 and TRBJ1-4, with a possible D match to TRBD1 (5 bases). The V end was cut by 6 bases, the J end by 0 bases, with 17 bases between. The CDR3 totals 17 residues. Germline V gene data show CDR1 as MNHNS and CDR2 as SASEGT. In DNA, the CDR3 is TGTGCCAGCAGGGACAACGCATTATCGGCAACTAATGAAAAACTGTTTTTT. Amino acids: CASRDNALSATNEKLFF.

This clonotype occurred a few times. The rearrangement links TRBV12-3 or TRBV12-4 to TRBJ1-3, with TRBD1 as a possible D gene (5 bases). The CDR3 length is 13 residues. The germline V and J ends were trimmed by 11 bases and 6 bases, with 17 bases remaining between them. The CDR3 region has the DNA TGTGCCGGGACCCTCCGGGGATCAAACACCATATATTTT. This gives the protein CAGTLRGSNTIYF.

This chain joins TRBV3-1 and TRBJ2-1; 7 nucleotides agree with TRBD2. The CDR3 runs 19 residues. V lost 4 bases, J lost 6 bases, and 21 bases stayed unmatched. Germline lookup yields CDR1 LGHDT and CDR2 YNNKEL (reference sequence). CDR3 nucleotides: TGTGCCAGCAGCCCACATCCACCGGGGGGAGCGTTCGGCCGCAATGAGCAGTTCTTC. It specifies CASSPHPPGGAFGRNEQFF.

This sequence joins TRBV6-1 and TRBJ2-7; the match to TRBD2 covers 9 bases. Trimming cost V 9 bases and J 4 bases; bases outside gene matches: 10. The CDR3 covers 14 residues. Germline V gives CDR1 MNHNS, CDR2 SASEGT. The CDR3, as DNA: TGTGCCAGTAGTAGCGGGAGAGGGGGTTACGAGCAGTACTTC. This translates into CASSSGRGGYEQYF.

This clonotype was detected a few times. The rearrangement uses TRBV12-3 or TRBV12-4 and TRBJ2-5, with D tentatively TRBD2 (6 bases). V lost 3 bases, J lost 4 bases, and 18 bases lay in between. The CDR3 spans 16 residues. The CDR3 DNA sequence: TGTGCCAGCAGTTTCCACCGGGCGGGATGGGGAGAGACCCAGTACTTC. As protein: CASSFHRAGWGETQYF.

This clonotype has more than one count but fewer than ten. Here the CDR3 reads CASTLTAGNTIYF. In DNA form, the CDR3 reads TGTGCCAGCACCCTGACAGCTGGAAACACCATATATTTT. J is TRBJ1-3 and V is TRBV12-3 or TRBV12-4; D perhaps matches TRBD1 (5 bases). V lost 7 bases and J 2 bases, leaving 9 bases between the germline ends. The CDR3 spans 13 residues.

The V and J genes are TRBV29-1 and TRBJ2-1, with D possibly TRBD2 on 6 matching bases. The CDR3 is made up of 15 amino acids. V lost 4 bases, J lost 6 bases, and 19 bases lay in between. Germline V gives CDR1 SQVTM, CDR2 ANQGSEA. The CDR3 DNA is TGCAGCGTTGTGGATATCCGGACTATTGCCAATGAGCAGTTCTTC. Amino acids: CSVVDIRTIANEQFF.

The chain uses TRBV15 and TRBJ2-3; unclear D gene. V was shortened by 0 bases and J by 1 base, with 17 bases between the two germline ends. CDR3 length: 18 residues. Germline-derived CDR1 and CDR2 are LNHNV and YYDKDF (reference sequence). CDR3 nucleotide sequence: TGTGCCACCAGCAGAGATCAGAGTTGGGCGGCGGGCACAGATACGCAGTATTTT. This encodes CATSRDQSWAAGTDTQYF.

This chain joins TRBV15 and TRBJ2-3; D is ambiguous. The CDR3 loop spans 15 amino acids. Trimming shortened V by 0 bases and J by 7 bases, and 14 bases separated the two germline ends. Germline CDR1 is LNHNV and CDR2 is YYDKDF (reference sequence). The DNA for the CDR3 is TGTGCCACCAGCAGAGATCGTGGTGAAGTGCATACGCAGTATTTT. Residues: CATSRDRGEVHTQYF. The whole variable domain, filled in from reference TRBV15 and TRBJ2-3, reads DAMVIQNPRYQVTQFGKPVTLSCSQTLNHNVMYWYQQKSSQAPKLLFHYYDKDFNNEADTPDNFQSRRPNTSFCFLDIRSPGLGDTAMYLCATSRDRGEVHTQYFGPGTRLTVL.

There are many counts of this clonotype. The rearrangement joins TRBV12-3 or TRBV12-4 to TRBJ2-7, with D perhaps TRBD1 or TRBD2 (5 bases each). Between the trimmed V and J ends, which lost 6 bases and 3 bases, there was a span of 12 bases. The CDR3 sequence is 13 residues long. This CDR3 is CASSKWDVYEQYF. CDR3 nucleotides: TGTGCCAGCAGCAAGTGGGACGTCTACGAGCAGTACTTC.

This clonotype came up a few times. CDR3 loop: CASSLEAYLYNEQFF. The CDR3 coding sequence is TGTGCCAGCAGCTTAGAGGCCTATCTCTACAATGAGCAGTTCTTC. This rearrangement joins TRBV7-2 to TRBJ2-1, with D uncertain. CDR3 length: 15 amino acids. Trimming removed 1 base at V and 3 bases at J, with 10 bases between. CDR1 is SGHTA, CDR2 FQGNSA, per germline. The whole variable domain, filled in from reference TRBV7-2 and TRBJ2-1, reads GAGVSQSPSNKVTEKGKDVELRCDPISGHTALYWYRQSLGQGLEFLIYFQGNSAPDKSGLPSDRFSAERTGGSVSTLTIQRTQQEDSAVYLCASSLEAYLYNEQFFGPGTRLTVL.

The chain recombines TRBV3-1 with TRBJ2-3; a weak D match, TRBD2 (5 bases). The V gene's germline CDR1 is LGHDT and CDR2 YNNKEL (reference sequence). The length of the CDR3 is 16 residues. The ends were cut back, 1 base at V and 1 base at J, with 12 bases in the middle. The CDR3 region has the DNA TGTGCCAGCAGCCAAGTCGCCGGGGTAGGCACAGATACGCAGTATTTT. It is translated as CASSQVAGVGTDTQYF.

This clonotype was seen repeatedly, ten times or more. The chain employs TRBV12-3 or TRBV12-4 and TRBJ1-5; no clear D. This CDR3 spans 12 amino acids. The germline V and J ends were trimmed by 5 bases and 6 bases, with 8 bases remaining between them. The CDR3: CASSPRAQPQHF. CDR3 nucleotide sequence: TGTGCCAGCAGTCCCAGAGCTCAGCCCCAGCATTTT.